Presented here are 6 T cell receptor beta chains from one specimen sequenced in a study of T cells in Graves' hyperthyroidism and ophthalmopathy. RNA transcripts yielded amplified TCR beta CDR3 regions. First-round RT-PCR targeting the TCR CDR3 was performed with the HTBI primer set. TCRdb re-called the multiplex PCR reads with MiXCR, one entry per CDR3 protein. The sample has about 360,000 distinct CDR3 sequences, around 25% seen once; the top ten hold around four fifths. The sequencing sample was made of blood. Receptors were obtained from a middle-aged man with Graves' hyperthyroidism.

This chain's CDR3 is CASGGTRREQYF. In nucleotides, the CDR3 is TGTGCCAGCGGGGGGACTAGACGCGAGCAGTACTTC. The rearrangement uses TRBV6-1 and TRBJ2-7; 8 nucleotides agree with TRBD2. The CDR3 totals 12 residues. Germline loops: CDR1 MNHNS, CDR2 SASEGT. Trimming at V came to 8 bases and at J to 6 bases, leaving 6 bases not matched to a gene.

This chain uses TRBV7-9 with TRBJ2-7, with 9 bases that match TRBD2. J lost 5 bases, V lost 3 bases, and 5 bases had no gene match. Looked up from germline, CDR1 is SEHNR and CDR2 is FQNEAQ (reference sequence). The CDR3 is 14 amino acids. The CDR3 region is CASSFVAGEDEQYF. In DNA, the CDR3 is TGTGCCAGCAGCTTCGTAGCGGGAGAAGACGAGCAGTACTTC.

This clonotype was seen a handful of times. CDR3 DNA sequence: TGCGCCAGCAGCGTAACAGGGATGGAGACCCAGTACTTC. It translates to CASSVTGMETQYF. J is TRBJ2-5 and V is TRBV5-1, with a possible D match to TRBD1 (6 bases). Trimming pared 4 bases from V and 5 bases from J, leaving 12 bases between. The CDR3 is made up of 13 amino acids. Germline CDR1 SGHRS, CDR2 YFSETQ.

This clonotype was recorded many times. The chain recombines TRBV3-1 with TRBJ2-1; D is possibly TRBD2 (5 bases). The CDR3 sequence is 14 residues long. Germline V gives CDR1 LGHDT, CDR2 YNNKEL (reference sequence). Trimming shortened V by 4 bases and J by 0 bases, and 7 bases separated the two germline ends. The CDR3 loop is CASSRLNSYNEQFF. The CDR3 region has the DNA TGTGCCAGCAGCCGACTAAACTCCTACAATGAGCAGTTCTTC.

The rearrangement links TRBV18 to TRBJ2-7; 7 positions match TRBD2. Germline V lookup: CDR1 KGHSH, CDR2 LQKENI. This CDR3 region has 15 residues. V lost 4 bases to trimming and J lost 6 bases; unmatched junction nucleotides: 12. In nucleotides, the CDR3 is TGTGCCAGCTCACAGGGACTGGCGGGAGAGGTCGAGCAGTACTTC. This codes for CASSQGLAGEVEQYF.

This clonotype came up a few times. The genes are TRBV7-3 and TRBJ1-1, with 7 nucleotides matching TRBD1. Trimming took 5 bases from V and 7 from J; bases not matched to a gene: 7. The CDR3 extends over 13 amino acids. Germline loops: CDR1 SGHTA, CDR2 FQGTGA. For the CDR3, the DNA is TGTGCCAGCAGCCGGGACAGACGGGGTGAAGCTTTCTTT. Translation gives CASSRDRRGEAFF.